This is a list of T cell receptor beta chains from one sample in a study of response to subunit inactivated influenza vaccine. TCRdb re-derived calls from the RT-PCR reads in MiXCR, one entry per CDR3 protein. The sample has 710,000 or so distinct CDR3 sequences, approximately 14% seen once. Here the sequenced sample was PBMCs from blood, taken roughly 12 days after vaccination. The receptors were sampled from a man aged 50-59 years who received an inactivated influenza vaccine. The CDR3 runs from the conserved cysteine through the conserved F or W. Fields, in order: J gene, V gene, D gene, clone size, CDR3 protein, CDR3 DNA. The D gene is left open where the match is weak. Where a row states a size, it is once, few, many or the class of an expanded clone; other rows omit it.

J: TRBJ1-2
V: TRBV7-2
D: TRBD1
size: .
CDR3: CASSSGQGRGYTF
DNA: TGTGCCAGCAGCTCGGGACAGGGCAGGGGCTACACCTTC

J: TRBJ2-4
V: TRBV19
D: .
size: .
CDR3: CASSPQGLAKNIQYF
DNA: TGTGCCAGTAGTCCTCAGGGGCTAGCCAAAAACATTCAGTACTTC

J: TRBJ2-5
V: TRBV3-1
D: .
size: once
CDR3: CASSQVKAQYF
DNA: TGTGCCAGCAGCCAAGTAAAGGCCCAGTACTTC

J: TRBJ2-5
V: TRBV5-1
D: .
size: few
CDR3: CASSLEYRAQETQYF
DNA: TGCGCCAGCAGCTTGGAATATAGGGCCCAAGAGACCCAGTACTTC

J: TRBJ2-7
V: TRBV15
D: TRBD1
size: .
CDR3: CATSRSSPSDRVNEQYF
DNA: TGTGCCACCAGCAGATCATCCCCCTCCGACAGGGTAAACGAGCAGTACTTC

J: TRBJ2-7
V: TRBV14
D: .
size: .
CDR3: CASSQDNPGTTYEQYF
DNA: TGTGCCAGCAGCCAAGATAACCCCGGGACAACCTACGAGCAGTACTTC

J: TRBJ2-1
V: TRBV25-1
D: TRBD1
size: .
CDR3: CASSGDRVTVEQFF
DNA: TGTGCCAGCAGTGGAGACAGGGTCACAGTAGAGCAGTTCTTC

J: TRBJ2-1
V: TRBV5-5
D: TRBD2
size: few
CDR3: CASSLGSSGGVREFF
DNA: TGTGCCAGCAGCTTGGGATCTAGCGGGGGGGTAAGGGAGTTCTTC

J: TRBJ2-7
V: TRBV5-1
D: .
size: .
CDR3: CASSLAAPSYEQYF
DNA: TGCGCCAGCAGCTTGGCGGCCCCCTCCTACGAGCAGTACTTC

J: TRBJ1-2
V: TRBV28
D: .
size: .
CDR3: CASSSDGVYGYTF
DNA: TGTGCCAGCAGTTCGGACGGCGTCTATGGCTACACCTTC

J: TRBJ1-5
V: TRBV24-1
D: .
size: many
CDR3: CATSDYSGYQPQHF
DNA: TGTGCCACCAGTGATTATTCGGGGTATCAGCCCCAGCATTTT

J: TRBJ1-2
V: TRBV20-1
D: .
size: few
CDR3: CSATRGDLANYGYTF
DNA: TGCAGTGCTACGAGAGGGGATCTTGCTAACTATGGCTACACCTTC

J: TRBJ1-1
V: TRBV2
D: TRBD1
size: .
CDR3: CASSGQGLNTEAFF
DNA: TGTGCCAGCAGTGGACAGGGACTGAACACTGAAGCTTTCTTT

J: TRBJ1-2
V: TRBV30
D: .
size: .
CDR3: CAWSQDYGYTF
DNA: TGTGCCTGGAGCCAGGACTATGGCTACACCTTC

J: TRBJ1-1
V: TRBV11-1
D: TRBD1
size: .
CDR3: CASSWRDRGGTEAFF
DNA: TGTGCCAGCAGCTGGAGAGACAGGGGAGGCACTGAAGCTTTCTTT

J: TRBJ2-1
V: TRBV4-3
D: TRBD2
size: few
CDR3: CASSQTGLAGVNEQFF
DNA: TGCGCCAGCAGCCAGACCGGACTAGCGGGAGTGAATGAGCAGTTCTTC

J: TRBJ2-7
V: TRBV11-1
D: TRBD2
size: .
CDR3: CASSLVASGSYYEQYF
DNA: TGTGCCAGCAGCTTAGTCGCTAGCGGGAGCTATTACGAGCAGTACTTC

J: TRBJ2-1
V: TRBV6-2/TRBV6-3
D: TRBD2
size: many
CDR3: CASSLEGSGYNEQFF
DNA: TGTGCCAGCAGCCTCGAAGGTAGCGGGTACAATGAGCAGTTCTTC

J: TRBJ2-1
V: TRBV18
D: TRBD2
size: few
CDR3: CASSPRDGGTNEQFF
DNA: TGTGCCAGCTCACCGCGGGACGGGGGGACCAATGAGCAGTTCTTC

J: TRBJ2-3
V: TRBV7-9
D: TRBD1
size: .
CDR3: CASSPGQGRDTQYF
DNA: TGTGCCAGCAGCCCGGGACAGGGGAGAGATACGCAGTATTTT

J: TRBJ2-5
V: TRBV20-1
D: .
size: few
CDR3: CSGRDGGRETQYF
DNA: TGCAGTGGCCGGGACGGGGGTCGAGAGACCCAGTACTTC

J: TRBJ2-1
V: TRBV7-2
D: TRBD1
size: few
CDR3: CASSLVRTGRIMAEQFF
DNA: TGTGCCAGCAGCTTAGTCCGGACAGGGCGCATCATGGCTGAGCAGTTCTTC

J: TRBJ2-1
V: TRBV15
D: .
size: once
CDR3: CATSRAGSPIYNEQFF
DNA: TGTGCCACCAGCAGAGCGGGAAGTCCTATCTACAATGAGCAGTTCTTC

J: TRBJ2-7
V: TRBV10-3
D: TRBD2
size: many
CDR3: CASRTSGAYEQYF
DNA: TGTGCCAGCCGGACTAGCGGTGCCTACGAGCAGTACTTC

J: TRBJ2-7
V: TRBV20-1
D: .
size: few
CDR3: CSARDRQAEQYF
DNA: TGCAGTGCTAGAGATCGGCAGGCCGAGCAGTACTTC

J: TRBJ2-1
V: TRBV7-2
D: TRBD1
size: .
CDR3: CASSYLGQSYNEQFF
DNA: TGTGCCAGCAGCTACCTGGGACAGTCCTACAATGAGCAGTTCTTC

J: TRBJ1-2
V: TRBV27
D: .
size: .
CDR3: CASSWDNMGGYTF
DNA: TGTGCCAGCAGTTGGGACAATATGGGAGGCTACACCTTC

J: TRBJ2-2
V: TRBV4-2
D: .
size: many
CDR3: CASSQGGPLGGTGELFF
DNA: TGTGCCAGCAGCCAAGGGGGACCCTTAGGGGGCACCGGGGAGCTGTTTTTT

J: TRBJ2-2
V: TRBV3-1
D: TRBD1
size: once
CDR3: CASSPRDRGFGELFF
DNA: TGTGCCAGCAGCCCCAGGGACAGGGGGTTCGGGGAGCTGTTTTTT

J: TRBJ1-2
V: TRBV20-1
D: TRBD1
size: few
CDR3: CSAVIQGGYGYTF
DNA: TGCAGTGCCGTAATACAGGGGGGTTATGGCTACACCTTC

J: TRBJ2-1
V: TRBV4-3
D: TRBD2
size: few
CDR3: CASSPGSGSYNEQFF
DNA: TGCGCCAGCAGCCCCGGGAGCGGGAGTTACAATGAGCAGTTCTTC

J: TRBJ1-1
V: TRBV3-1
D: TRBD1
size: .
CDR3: CASSQLQGGTEAFF
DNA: TGTGCCAGCAGCCAGCTACAGGGGGGCACTGAAGCTTTCTTT

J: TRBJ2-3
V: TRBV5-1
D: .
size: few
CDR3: CASSAEAGDTQYF
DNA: TGCGCCAGCAGCGCGGAGGCCGGGGATACGCAGTATTTT

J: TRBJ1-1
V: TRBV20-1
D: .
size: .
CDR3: CSARERGETEAFF
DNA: TGCAGTGCTAGAGAGCGTGGGGAGACTGAAGCTTTCTTT

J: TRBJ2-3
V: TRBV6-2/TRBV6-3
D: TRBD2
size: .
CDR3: CASSYTTSSGGRPAQYF
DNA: TGTGCCAGCAGTTACACGACCTCTAGCGGGGGGCGGCCTGCGCAGTATTTT

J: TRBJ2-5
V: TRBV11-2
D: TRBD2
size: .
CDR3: CASSSSGGLQETQYF
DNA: TGTGCCAGCAGCTCCAGCGGGGGTCTCCAAGAGACCCAGTACTTC

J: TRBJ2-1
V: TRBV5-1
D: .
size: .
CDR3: CASSYRGIGGNEQFF
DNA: TGCGCCAGCAGCTACCGGGGGATAGGAGGGAATGAGCAGTTCTTC

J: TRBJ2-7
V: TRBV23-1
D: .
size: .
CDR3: CASSHTVYEQYF
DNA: TGCGCCAGCAGTCATACGGTTTACGAGCAGTACTTC

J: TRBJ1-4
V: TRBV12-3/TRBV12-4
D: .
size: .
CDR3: CASSLSAGVEKLFF
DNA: TGTGCCAGCAGTTTATCCGCAGGGGTTGAAAAACTGTTTTTT

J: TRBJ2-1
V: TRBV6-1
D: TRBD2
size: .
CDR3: CASHPGLAMNEQFF
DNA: TGTGCCAGCCATCCGGGACTAGCGATGAATGAGCAGTTCTTC

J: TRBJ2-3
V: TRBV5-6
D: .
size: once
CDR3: CASSLALGGRWDTQYF
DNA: TGTGCCAGCAGCTTGGCCTTGGGGGGGCGCTGGGATACGCAGTATTTT

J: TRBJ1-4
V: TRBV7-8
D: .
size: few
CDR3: CASRGSLGEKLFF
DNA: TGTGCCAGCAGAGGATCCCTGGGCGAAAAACTGTTTTTT

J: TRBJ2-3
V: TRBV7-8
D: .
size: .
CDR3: CASSLMAGSSTDTQYF
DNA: TGTGCCAGCAGCTTAATGGCGGGGTCTAGCACAGATACGCAGTATTTT